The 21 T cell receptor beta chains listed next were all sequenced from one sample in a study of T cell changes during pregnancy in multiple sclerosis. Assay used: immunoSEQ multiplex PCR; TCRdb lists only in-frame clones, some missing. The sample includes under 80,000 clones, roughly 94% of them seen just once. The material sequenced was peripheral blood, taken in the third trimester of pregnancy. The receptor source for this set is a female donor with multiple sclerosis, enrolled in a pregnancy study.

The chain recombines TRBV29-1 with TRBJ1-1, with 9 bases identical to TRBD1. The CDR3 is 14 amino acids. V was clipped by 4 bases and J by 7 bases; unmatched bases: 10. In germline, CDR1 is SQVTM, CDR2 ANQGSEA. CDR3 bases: TGCAGCGTTGTGGACCCGGGACAGGGAGGTGAAGCTTTCTTT. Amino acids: CSVVDPGQGGEAFF.

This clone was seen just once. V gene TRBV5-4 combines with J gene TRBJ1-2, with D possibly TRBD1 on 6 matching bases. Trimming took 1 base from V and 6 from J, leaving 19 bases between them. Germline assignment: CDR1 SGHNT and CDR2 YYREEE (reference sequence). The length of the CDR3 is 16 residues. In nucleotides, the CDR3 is TGTGCCAGCAGCTTGACCAGGGGTGTAGGGTCAGATGGCTACACCTTC. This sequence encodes CASSLTRGVGSDGYTF.

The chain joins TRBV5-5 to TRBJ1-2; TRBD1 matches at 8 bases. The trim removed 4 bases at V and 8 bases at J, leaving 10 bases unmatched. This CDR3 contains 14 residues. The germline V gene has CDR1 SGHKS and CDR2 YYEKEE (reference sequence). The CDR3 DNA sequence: TGTGCCAGCAGCCTCCAGGACAGGGTTGACGGCTACACCTTC. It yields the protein CASSLQDRVDGYTF. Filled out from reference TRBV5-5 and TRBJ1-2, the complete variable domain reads DAGVTQSPTHLIKTRGQQVTLRCSPISGHKSVSWYQQVLGQGPQFIFQYYEKEERGRGNFPDRFSARQFPNYSSELNVNALLLGDSALYLCASSLQDRVDGYTFGSGTRLTVV.

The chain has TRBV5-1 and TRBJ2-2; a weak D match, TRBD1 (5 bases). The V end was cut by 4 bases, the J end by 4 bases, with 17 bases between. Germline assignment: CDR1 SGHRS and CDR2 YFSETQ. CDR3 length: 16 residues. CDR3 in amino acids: CASSRGDSLSTGELFF. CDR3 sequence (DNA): TGCGCCAGCAGCAGGGGTGACAGCCTGAGCACCGGGGAGCTGTTTTTT.

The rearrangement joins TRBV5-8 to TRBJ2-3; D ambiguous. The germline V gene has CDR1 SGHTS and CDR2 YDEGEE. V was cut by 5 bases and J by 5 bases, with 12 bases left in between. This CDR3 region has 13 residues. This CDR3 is CASSLVVGDTQYF. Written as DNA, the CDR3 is TGTGCCAGCAGTCTAGTAGTGGGAGATACGCAGTATTTT.

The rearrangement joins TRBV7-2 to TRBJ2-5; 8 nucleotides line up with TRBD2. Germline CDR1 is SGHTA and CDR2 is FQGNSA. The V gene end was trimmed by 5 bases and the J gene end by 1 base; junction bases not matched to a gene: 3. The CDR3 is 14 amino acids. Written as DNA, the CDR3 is TGTGCCAGCAGCCTTAGCGGGGCCCAAGAGACCCAGTACTTC. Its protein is CASSLSGAQETQYF. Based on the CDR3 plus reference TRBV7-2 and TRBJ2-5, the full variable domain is GAGVSQSPSNKVTEKGKDVELRCDPISGHTALYWYRQSLGQGLEFLIYFQGNSAPDKSGLPSDRFSAERTGGSVSTLTIQRTQQEDSAVYLCASSLSGAQETQYFGPGTRLLVL.

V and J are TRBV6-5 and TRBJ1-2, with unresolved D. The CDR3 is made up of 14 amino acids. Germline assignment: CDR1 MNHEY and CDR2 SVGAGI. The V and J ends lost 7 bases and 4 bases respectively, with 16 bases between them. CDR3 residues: CASTMPGGSYGYTF. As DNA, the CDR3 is TGTGCCAGCACCATGCCCGGCGGCAGCTATGGCTACACCTTC.

The CDR3 loop is CAWSVLARGDTQYF. The DNA for the CDR3 is TGTGCCTGGAGTGTACTAGCGAGAGGAGATACGCAGTATTTT. The chain couples TRBV30 to TRBJ2-3; 7 nucleotides align to TRBD2. Trimming removed 0 bases from V and 5 bases from J; junction bases left unmatched: 5. The CDR3 is made up of 14 amino acids. In germline, CDR1 is GTSNPN, CDR2 SVGIG (reference sequence).

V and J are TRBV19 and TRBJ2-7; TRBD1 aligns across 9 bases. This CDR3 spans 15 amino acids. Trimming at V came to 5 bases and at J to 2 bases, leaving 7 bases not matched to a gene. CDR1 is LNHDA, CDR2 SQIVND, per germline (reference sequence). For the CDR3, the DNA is TGTGCCAGTAGTTCCCAGGGACAGGGCCCCTACGAGCAGTACTTC. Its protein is CASSSQGQGPYEQYF.

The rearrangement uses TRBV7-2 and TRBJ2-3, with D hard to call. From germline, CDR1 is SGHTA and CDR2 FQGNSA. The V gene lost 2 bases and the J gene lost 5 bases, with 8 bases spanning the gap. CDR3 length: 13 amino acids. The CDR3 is CASSLMARDTQYF. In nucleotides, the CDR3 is TGTGCCAGCAGCTTAATGGCTAGAGATACGCAGTATTTT.

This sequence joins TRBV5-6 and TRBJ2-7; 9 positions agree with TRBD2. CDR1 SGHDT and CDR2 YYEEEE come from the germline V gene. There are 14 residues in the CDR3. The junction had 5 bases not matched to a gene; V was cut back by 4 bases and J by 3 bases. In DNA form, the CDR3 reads TGTGCCAGCAGCCCGGGGACTAGCAACTACGAGCAGTACTTC. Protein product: CASSPGTSNYEQYF.

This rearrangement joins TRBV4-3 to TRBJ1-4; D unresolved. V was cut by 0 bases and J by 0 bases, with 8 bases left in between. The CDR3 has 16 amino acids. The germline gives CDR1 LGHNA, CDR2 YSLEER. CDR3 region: CASSQDRSATNEKLFF. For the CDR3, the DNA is TGCGCCAGCAGCCAAGATCGTAGTGCAACTAATGAAAAACTGTTTTTT.

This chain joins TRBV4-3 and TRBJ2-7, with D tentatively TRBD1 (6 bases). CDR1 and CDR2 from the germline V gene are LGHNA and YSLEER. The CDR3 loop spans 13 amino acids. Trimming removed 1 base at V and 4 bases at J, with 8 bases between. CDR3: CASSQAQGYEQYF. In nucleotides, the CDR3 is TGCGCCAGCAGCCAAGCCCAGGGGTACGAGCAGTACTTC.

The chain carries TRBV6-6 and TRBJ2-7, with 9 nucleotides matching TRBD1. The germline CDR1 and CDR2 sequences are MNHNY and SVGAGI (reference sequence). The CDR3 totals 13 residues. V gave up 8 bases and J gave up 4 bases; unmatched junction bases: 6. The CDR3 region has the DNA TGTGCCAGCGGGGGTGGGACAGGGTACGAGCAGTACTTC. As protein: CASGGGTGYEQYF.

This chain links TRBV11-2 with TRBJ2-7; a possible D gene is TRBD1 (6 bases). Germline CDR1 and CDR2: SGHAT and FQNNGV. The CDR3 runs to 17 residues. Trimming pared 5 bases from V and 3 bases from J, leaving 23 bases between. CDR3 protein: CASSRPNYPGQNYEQYF. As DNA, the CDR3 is TGTGCCAGCAGCCGCCCGAACTACCCGGGACAAAACTACGAGCAGTACTTC.

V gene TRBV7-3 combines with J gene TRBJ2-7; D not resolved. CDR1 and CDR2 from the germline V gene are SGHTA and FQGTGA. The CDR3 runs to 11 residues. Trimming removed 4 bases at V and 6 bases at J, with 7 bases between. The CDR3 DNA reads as TGTGCCAGCAGCTCCCCCTCCGAGCAGTACTTC. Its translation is CASSSPSEQYF.

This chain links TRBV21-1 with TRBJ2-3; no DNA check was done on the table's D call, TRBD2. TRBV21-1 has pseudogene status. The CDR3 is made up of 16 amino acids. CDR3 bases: TGTGCCAGCAGCCCCCGGTCGCGGGCATTCACAGATACGCAGTATTTT. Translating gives CASSPRSRAFTDTQYF.

CDR3 bases: TGCGCCAGCAGCAAAGACAAACCCTCCTATGGCTACACCTTC. This gives the protein CASSKDKPSYGYTF. The V and J genes are TRBV5-1 and TRBJ1-2, with D hard to call. The CDR3 loop spans 14 amino acids. The V gene's germline CDR1 is SGHRS and CDR2 YFSETQ. The germline V and J ends were trimmed by 4 bases and 4 bases, with 14 bases remaining between them.

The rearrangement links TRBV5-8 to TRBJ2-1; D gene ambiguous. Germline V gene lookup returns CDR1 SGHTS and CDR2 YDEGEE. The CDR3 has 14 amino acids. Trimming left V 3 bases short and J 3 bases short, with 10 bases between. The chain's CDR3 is CASSWARHYNEQFF. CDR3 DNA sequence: TGTGCCAGCAGCTGGGCAAGACACTACAATGAGCAGTTCTTC.

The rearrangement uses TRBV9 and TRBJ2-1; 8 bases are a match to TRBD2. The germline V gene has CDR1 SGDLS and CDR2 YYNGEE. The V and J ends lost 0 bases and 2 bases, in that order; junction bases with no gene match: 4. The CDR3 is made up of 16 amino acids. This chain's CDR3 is CASSVDSGATYNEQFF. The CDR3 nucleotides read TGTGCCAGCAGCGTAGATAGCGGGGCTACCTACAATGAGCAGTTCTTC.

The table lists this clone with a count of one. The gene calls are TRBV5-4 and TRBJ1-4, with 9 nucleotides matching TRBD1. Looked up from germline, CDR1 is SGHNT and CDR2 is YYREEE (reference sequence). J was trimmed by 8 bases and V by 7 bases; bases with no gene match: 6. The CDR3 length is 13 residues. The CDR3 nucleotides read TGTGCCAGCCGGACAGGGGAGAGGGAAAAACTGTTTTTT. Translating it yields CASRTGEREKLFF.